This T cell receptor (beta chain) was observed in a study of shared clonotypes between healthy human individuals. Overall study: The people who gave samples were a couple of women and three men aged 18 to 49. Study outcomes and limitations: Generation probability values for non-shared clonotypes were lower than those for clonotypes shared by all four donors.

Trimming took off 7 bases at V and 2 bases at J, with 4 bases between the two ends. The length of the CDR3 is 11 residues. Looked up from germline, CDR1 is ENHRY and CDR2 is SYGVKD. Sequenced by immunoSEQ multiplex PCR; TCRdb stores in-frame clones only, minus some. The profile shows roughly 680,000 clones, over 60% of them singletons. Comments on this clone: The antigen remains unidentified.

The J gene is TRBJ2-3, the V gene TRBV10-3; D gene unclear. This receptor was identified in a woman in her 30s in good health. What was sequenced was memory CD4+ T cells sorted from blood. The subset is: CD45RA-negative fraction. CDR3 protein: CAITATDTQYF. The CDR3, as DNA: TGTGCCATCACTGCCACAGATACGCAGTATTTT.